The 4 T cell receptor beta chains below were found in one sample sequenced in a study of T-cell memory formation after mild COVID-19. TCRdb itself ran the 5' RACE reads through MiXCR, one entry per CDR3 protein. Among about 320,000 distinct CDR3 sequences listed, 13% to 15% were seen once. The specimen sequenced was PBMCs or a T cell subset sorted from them (not recorded which). These receptors came from a man younger than 35 who had mild COVID-19 (a few samples of this study predate the infection). Cell type and time point are not known.

This chain joins TRBV5-4 and TRBJ1-1; tentative D call: TRBD1 (5 bases). CDR1 SGHNT and CDR2 YYREEE come from the germline V gene (reference sequence). The ends were cut back, 4 bases at V and 5 bases at J, with 18 bases in the middle. The CDR3 length is 15 residues. The CDR3 protein is CASSTPQDGSTEAFF. Written as DNA, the CDR3 is TGTGCCAGCAGCACCCCACAGGATGGGAGTACTGAAGCTTTCTTT.

J is TRBJ1-4 and V is TRBV10-3, with no clear D. This CDR3 region has 14 residues. Germline V gives CDR1 ENHRY, CDR2 SYGVKD. The V and J ends lost 3 bases and 4 bases respectively, with 9 bases between them. CDR3 in DNA: TGTGCCATCAGTGAAGGTACCCTTAATGAAAAACTGTTTTTT. This encodes CAISEGTLNEKLFF.

The chain uses TRBV7-3 and TRBJ2-1; TRBD2 matches at 10 bases. This CDR3 is built from 13 residues. The J segment lost 13 bases and the V segment lost 3 bases, leaving 6 bases of the junction unmatched. The germline CDR1 and CDR2 sequences are SGHTA and FQGTGA. Here the CDR3 reads CASSFKTSGPQFF. CDR3 bases: TGTGCCAGCAGCTTCAAGACTAGCGGGCCACAGTTCTTC.

This clonotype has more than one count but fewer than ten. The CDR3 protein is CASRQANYGYTF. For the CDR3, the DNA is TGTGCCAGTAGACAAGCTAACTATGGCTACACCTTC. V is TRBV6-2 or TRBV6-3 and J is TRBJ1-2, with D unclear. The CDR3 contains 12 residues. Germline CDR1 reads MNHEY; CDR2 reads SVGEGT. Trimming removed 9 bases from V and 0 bases from J, with 8 bases in between.